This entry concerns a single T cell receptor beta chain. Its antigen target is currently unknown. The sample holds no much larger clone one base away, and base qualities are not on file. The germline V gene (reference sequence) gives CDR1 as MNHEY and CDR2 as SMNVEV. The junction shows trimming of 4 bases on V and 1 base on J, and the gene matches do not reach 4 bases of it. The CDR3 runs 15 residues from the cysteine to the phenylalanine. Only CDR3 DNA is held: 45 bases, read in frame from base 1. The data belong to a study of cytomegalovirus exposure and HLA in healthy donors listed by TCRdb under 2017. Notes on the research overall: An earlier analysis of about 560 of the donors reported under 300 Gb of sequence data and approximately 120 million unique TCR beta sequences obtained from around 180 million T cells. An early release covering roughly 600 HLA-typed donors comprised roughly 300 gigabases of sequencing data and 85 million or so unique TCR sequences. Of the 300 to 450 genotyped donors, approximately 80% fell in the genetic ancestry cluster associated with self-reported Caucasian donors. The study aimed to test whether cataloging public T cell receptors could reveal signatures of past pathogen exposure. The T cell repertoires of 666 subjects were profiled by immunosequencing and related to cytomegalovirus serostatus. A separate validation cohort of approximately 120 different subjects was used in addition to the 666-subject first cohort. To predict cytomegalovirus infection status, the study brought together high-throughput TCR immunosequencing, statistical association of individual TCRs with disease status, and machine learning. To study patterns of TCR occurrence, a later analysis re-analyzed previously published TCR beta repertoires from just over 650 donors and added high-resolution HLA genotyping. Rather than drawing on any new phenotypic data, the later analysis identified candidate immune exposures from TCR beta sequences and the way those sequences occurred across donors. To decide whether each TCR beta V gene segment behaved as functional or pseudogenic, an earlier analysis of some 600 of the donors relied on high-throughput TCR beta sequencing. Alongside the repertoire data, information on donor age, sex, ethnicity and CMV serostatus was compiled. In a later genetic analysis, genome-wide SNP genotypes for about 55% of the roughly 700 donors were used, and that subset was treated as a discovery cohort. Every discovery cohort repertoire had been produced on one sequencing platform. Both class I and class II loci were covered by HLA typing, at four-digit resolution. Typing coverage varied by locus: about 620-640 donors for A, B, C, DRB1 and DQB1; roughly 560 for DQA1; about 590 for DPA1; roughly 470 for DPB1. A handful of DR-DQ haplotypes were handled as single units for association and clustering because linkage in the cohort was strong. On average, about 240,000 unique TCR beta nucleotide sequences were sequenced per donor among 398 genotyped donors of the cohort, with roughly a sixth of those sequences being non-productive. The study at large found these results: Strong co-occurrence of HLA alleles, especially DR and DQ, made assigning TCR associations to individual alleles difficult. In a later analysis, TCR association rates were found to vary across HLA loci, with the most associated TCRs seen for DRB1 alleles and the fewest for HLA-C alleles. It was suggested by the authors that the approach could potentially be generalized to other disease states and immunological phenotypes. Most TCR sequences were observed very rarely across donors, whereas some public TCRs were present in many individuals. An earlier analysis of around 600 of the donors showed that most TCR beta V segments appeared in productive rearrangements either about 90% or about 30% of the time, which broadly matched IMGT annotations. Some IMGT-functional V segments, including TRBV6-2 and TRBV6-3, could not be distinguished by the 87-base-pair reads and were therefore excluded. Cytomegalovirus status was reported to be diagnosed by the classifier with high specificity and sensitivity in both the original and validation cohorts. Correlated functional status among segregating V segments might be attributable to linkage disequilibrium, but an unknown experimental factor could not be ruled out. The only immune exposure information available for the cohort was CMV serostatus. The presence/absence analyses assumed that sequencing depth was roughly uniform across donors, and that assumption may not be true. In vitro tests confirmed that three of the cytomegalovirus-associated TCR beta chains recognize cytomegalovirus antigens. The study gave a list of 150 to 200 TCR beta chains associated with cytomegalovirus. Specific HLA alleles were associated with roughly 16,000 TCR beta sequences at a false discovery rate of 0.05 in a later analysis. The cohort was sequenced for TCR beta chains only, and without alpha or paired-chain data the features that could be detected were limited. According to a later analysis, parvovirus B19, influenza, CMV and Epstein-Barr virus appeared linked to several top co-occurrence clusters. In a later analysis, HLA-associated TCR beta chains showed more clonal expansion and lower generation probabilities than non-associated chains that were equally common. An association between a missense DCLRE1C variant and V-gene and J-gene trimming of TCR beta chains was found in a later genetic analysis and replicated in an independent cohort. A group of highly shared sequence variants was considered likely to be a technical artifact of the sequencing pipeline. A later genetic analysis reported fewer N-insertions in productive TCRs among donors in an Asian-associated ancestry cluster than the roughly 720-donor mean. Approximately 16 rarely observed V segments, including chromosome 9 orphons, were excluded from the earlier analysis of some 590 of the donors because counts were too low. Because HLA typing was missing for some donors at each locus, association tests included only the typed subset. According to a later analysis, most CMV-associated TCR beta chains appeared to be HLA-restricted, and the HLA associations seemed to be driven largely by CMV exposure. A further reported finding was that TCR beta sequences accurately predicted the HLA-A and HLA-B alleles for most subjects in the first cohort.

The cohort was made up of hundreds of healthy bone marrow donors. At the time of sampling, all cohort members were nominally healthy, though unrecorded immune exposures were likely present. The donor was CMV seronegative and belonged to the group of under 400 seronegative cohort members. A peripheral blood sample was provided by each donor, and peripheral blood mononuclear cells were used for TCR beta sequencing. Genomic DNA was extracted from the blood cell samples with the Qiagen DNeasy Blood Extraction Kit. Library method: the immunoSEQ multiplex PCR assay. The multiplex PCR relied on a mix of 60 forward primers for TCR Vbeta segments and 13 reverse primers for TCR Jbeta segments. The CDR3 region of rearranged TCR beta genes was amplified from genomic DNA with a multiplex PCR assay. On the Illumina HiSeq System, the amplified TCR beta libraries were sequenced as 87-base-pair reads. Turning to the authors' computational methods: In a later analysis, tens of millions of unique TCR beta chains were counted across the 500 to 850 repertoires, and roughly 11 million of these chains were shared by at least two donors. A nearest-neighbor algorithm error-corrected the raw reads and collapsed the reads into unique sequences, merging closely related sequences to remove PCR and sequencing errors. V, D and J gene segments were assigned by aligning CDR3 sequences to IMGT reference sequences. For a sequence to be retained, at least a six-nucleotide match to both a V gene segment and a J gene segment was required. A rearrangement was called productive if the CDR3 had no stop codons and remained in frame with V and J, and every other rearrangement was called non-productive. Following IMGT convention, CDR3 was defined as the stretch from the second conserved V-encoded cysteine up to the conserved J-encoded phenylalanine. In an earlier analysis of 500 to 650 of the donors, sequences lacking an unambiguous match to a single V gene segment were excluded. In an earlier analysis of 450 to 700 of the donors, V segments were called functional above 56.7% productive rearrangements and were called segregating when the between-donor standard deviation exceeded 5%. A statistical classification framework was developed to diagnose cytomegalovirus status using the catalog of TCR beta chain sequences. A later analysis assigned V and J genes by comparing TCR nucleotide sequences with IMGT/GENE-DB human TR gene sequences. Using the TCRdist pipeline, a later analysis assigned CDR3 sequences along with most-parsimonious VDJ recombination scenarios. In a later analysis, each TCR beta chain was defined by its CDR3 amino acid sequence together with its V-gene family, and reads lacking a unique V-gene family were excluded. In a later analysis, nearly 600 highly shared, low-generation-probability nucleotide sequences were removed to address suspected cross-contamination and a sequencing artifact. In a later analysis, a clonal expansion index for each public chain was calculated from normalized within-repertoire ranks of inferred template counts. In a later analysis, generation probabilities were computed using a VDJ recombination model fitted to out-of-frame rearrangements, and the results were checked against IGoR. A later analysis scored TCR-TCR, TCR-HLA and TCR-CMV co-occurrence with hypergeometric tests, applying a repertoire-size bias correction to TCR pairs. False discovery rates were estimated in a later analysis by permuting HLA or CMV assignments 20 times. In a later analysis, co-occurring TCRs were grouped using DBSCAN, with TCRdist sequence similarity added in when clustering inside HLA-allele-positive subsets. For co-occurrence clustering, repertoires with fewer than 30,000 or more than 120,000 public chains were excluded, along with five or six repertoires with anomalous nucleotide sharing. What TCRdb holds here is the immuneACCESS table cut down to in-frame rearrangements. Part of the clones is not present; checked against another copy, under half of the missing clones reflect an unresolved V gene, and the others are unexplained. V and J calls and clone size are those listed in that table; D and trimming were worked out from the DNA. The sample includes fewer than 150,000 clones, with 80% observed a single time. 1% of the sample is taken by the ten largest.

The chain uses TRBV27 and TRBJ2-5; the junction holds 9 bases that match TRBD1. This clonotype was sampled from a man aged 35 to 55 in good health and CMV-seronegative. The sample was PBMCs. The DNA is TGTGCCAGCAGTTCACAGGGGGCGGCCCAAGAGACCCAGTACTTC. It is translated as CASSSQGAAQETQYF.